This T cell receptor beta chain was observed in a study of blood T cell repertoires in COVID-19 (TCRdb year 2020). As for the study more broadly: Collaborator samples came from the United States, Italy and Spain and covered acute and convalescent phases of COVID-19. The prospective study material was composed of cDNA or gDNA derived from T cells, B-cell-depleted T cells, or PBMCs. Where HLA class I and class II types were available, the types were taken from metadata supplied by the sample provider, not from assay-based typing. Samples were obtained from the ongoing ImmuneRACE study (first 160 participants) and from 1,254 subjects provided by 6 global collaborators. Deeply sampled blood TCRbeta repertoires from subjects exposed to, actively infected with, or recovered from COVID-19 were included in the dataset. The sample metadata nearly always contained a de-identified subject ID, COVID-19 status, age in years and sex. The repertoires were released in a freely available public database meant as a resource for research on the immune response to SARS-CoV-2. Paper-wide results and their limitations: The amount of clinical and demographic metadata varied by source and participant and was provided uncurated.

Points on this clone: What antigen it recognizes has not been identified. No quality values exist for individual bases; no much larger clone is one base distant.

The CDR3, from cysteine to phenylalanine, totals 16 residues. Left in the record is the CDR3 DNA by itself, 48 bases read in frame from the first base. From a lookup of the germline V gene, CDR1 and CDR2 are SGHAT and FQNNGV. Trimming leaves V shorter by 5 bases and J shorter by 5 bases, with the junction holding 7 bases beyond the gene matches. One collaborating source in Seattle enrolled patients while the patients were actively infected and followed the patients over time throughout the course of disease. Each collaborating institution followed its own protocols to collect whole blood in K2EDTA tubes. Collaborator samples were shipped for TCRbeta analysis as frozen whole blood, isolated PBMCs, or DNA extracted from either sample type. The immunoSEQ Assay, a bias-controlled multiplex PCR, was used to amplify TCRbeta CDR3 regions from genomic DNA. The source study handled its data this way. The number of nucleated cells in each sample was estimated by amplification of reference gene primers within the assay. Sequence reads were collapsed and filtered to measure the absolute abundance of every unique TCRbeta CDR3 rearrangement. For each sample, productive Simpson clonality was calculated as the square root of Simpson's diversity index across productive rearrangements. The source is immuneACCESS, and TCRdb retained only in-frame sequences with V and J called. Part of the clones is not carried over; for the studies checked, unresolved V genes explain less than half of this, and the remainder is unexplained. That table furnishes V, J and clone size, whereas the DNA furnished D and trimming. This sample is represented by over 150,000 clones; roughly 93% of them were singletons. The ten largest clones capture about 5% of the sample.

The specimen sequenced was peripheral blood. This receptor chain uses TRBV11-2 and TRBJ2-3; TRBD2 fits 13 bases in the junction. This clonotype originated in a man aged 18 to 29 with COVID-19, enrolled during active disease. The CDR3 reads CASSPRTSGSLDTQYF. The nucleotides read TGTGCCAGCAGCCCCCGGACTAGCGGGAGTTTAGATACGCAGTATTTT.